This T cell receptor beta chain comes out of a study of PD-1 blockade in classical Hodgkin lymphoma. This clone was seen a handful of times. Time point reported: cycle 4 day 1 (C4D1), after more than five weeks of nivolumab. All patients experienced relapse after autologous stem cell transplantation, and brentuximab vedotin exposure was variable. Magnetic negative selection was used to purify CD4+ T cells from PBMCs that had been thawed. The length of the CDR3 is 14 residues. Germline-derived CDR1 and CDR2 are MNHNY and SVGAGI (reference sequence). Trimming at V came to 7 bases and at J to 3 bases, leaving 8 bases not matched to a gene. TCRdb's table, derived via immunoSEQ multiplex PCR, lists solely in-frame clones and lacks some. The data show some 15,000 clones, more than 60% seen once.

Sequencing was performed on CD4+ T cells from blood, taken before the fourth cycle of nivolumab. This rearrangement joins TRBV6-6 to TRBJ2-7, with 8 bases lining up with TRBD2. The sequence derives from a human donor with classical Hodgkin lymphoma. The CDR3 DNA reads TGTGCCAGCACCGAGACTAGCGTTAACTACGAGCAGTACTTC. This encodes CASTETSVNYEQYF.